This TCR beta chain was recorded in a study of shared clonotypes between healthy human individuals. Study-wide results and limits: The small donor group covered limited genetic and exposure diversity. Non-shared clonotypes had lower generation probabilities than those shared by all four donors. For sorted subsets, rarefaction showed incomplete sequencing despite large depth.

CDR3 length: 18 residues. Trimming took 0 bases from V and 3 from J; bases not matched to a gene: 6. Per germline, CDR1 SEHNR and CDR2 FQNEAQ (reference sequence). About this clone: Its antigen is not known.

Produced via immunoSEQ multiplex PCR; TCRdb's table is partial and in-frame only. The sample yields roughly 2,000,000 clones, 80% to 95% seen once. Naivety among CD8 cells was defined by CD45RO negativity and positive CCR7 selection, thereby excluding terminally differentiated effector memory CD45RA+ cells. The rearrangement joins TRBV7-9 to TRBJ2-3; 13 bases align to TRBD2. The clonotype was recovered from a man between 18 and 29 years old in good health. Some clones in this sample may be carry-over from other donors' samples. Sequencing was performed on naive CD8+ T cells from PBMCs. The CDR3 sequence is CASSLAGLAGEETDTQYF. The CDR3 nucleotides are TGTGCCAGCAGCTTAGCCGGACTAGCGGGAGAAGAGACAGATACGCAGTATTTT.